These T cell receptor beta chains were read from a single sample in a study of a mutant IDH1 vaccine in newly diagnosed glioma. Produced via immunoSEQ multiplex PCR; TCRdb's table is partial and in-frame only. The sample lists around 50,000 clones, around four fifths seen once, with under 4.5% in the top ten. What these receptors recognize is not known. Sequenced here: PBMCs, sampled from a glioma patient whose treatment included an IDH1 peptide vaccine. The source is a woman aged 18-30 years with glioma. CDR3s include the opening cysteine and the closing phenylalanine or tryptophan.

v_call,j_call,cdr3_aa
TRBV6-6,TRBJ2-1,CASSLAGDPYNEQFF
TRBV13,TRBJ1-2,CASSSWTALGYTF
TRBV6-5,TRBJ1-4,CASSYSRDRGNEKLFF
TRBV7-8,TRBJ2-1,CASSQSRADEQFF
TRBV5-1,TRBJ2-7,CASSLASSGASYEQYF
TRBV9,TRBJ2-5,CASSVAGGAQYF
TRBV7-9,TRBJ2-5,CASSYERFQETQYF
TRBV7-2,TRBJ1-2,CASSLDRVSRGYTF
TRBV2,TRBJ2-2,CASSEEDSNTGELFF
TRBV6-1,TRBJ2-1,CASSELVSGWSLRVGSYNEQFF
TRBV5-1,TRBJ2-4,CASSLDAMGLAKNIQYF
TRBV9,TRBJ2-2,CASSHSRTLNTGELFF
TRBV18,TRBJ1-2,CASSPRKYRFLWDYGYTF
TRBV19,TRBJ2-5,CASKGGRLETQYF
TRBV5-6,TRBJ2-7,CASSFGYEQYF